The clone carrying this T cell receptor beta chain has a single count. Its antigen is currently unknown. The data are from a study of cytomegalovirus exposure and HLA in healthy donors. General observations from the study: Upon later analysis, HLA-associated TCR beta chains proved more clonally expanded than other, equally common chains. Information on immune exposure was restricted to one variable (CMV serostatus).

The CDR3 is made up of 15 amino acids. The V end was cut by 0 bases, the J end by 5 bases, with 11 bases between. Germline V gives CDR1 SGDLS, CDR2 YYNGEE. 60 Vbeta and 13 Jbeta primers were used in PCR. This table comes from immunoSEQ multiplex PCR, and its TCRdb copy is limited to in-frame clones, with some not included. The sample yields some 200,000 clones, around 88% seen once. Healthy bone marrow donors formed the donor group. The V gene is TRBV9, the J gene TRBJ2-2, with D possibly TRBD2 on 6 matching bases. The specimen sequenced was PBMCs. The sequence came from a woman under 30 in good health and CMV-seronegative. The CDR3 spells CASSVGGLSTGELFF. The CDR3 DNA is TGTGCCAGCAGCGTAGGTGGACTAAGTACCGGGGAGCTGTTTTTT. Full variable domain (missing parts from reference TRBV9 and TRBJ2-2): DSGVTQTPKHLITATGQRVTLRCSPRSGDLSVYWYQQSLDQGLQFLIQYYNGEERAKGNILERFSAQQFPDLHSELNLSSLELGDSALYFCASSVGGLSTGELFFGEGSRLTVL.